These T cell receptor beta chains were read from a single sample in a study of naive and memory T cell subsets. Each CDR3 protein is one row after TCRdb ran MiXCR on the UMI-ligation and nested PCR reads. The top ten hold 1.2% of the sample, which has approximately 80,000 distinct CDR3 sequences, over 9% seen once. Material: naive CD8+ T cells from blood. The receptors stem from a human donor in good health. The conserved cysteine and the conserved F or W are not part of the CDR3 here. Rows give clone size only sometimes, using once, few, many, or a class for an expanded clone.

V: TRBV28
J: TRBJ2-7
size: -
CDR3: ASSLNRIEQY

V: TRBV7-9
J: TRBJ2-1
size: -
CDR3: ASSLPWVDEQF

V: TRBV6-2/TRBV6-3
J: TRBJ2-7
size: -
CDR3: ASSGGQTYEQY

V: TRBV12-3/TRBV12-4
J: TRBJ1-2
size: -
CDR3: ASSLGRDRRGYT

V: TRBV29-1
J: TRBJ2-3
size: many
CDR3: SVEGRGQGPSYTDTQY

V: TRBV4-1
J: TRBJ2-1
size: many
CDR3: ASQTGQNYNEQF

V: TRBV27
J: TRBJ2-3
size: -
CDR3: ASSRIRQIVTDTQY

V: TRBV11-2
J: TRBJ2-3
size: few
CDR3: ASSYTWGTSGGTSTDTQY

V: TRBV20-1
J: TRBJ2-7
size: -
CDR3: SARVLEGGTSGSKSSYEQY

V: TRBV15
J: TRBJ2-7
size: few
CDR3: ATGGGPSEQY

V: TRBV11-1
J: TRBJ2-7
size: many
CDR3: ASSLGTMTYEQY

V: TRBV6-5
J: TRBJ2-3
size: few
CDR3: ASSYSMLFTDTQY

V: TRBV3-1
J: TRBJ2-1
size: many
CDR3: ASSQVGSVSGRSNEQF

V: TRBV7-2
J: TRBJ2-3
size: many
CDR3: ASSPSRFSSTDTQY

V: TRBV12-3/TRBV12-4
J: TRBJ2-1
size: -
CDR3: ASSLLDSKEHPEQF

V: TRBV9
J: TRBJ1-2
size: many
CDR3: ASRESSGYT

V: TRBV27
J: TRBJ2-3
size: -
CDR3: ASSPIPGDTQY

V: TRBV28
J: TRBJ2-2
size: few
CDR3: ASSVTGLGGELF

V: TRBV5-1
J: TRBJ1-2
size: -
CDR3: ASSRDIEGYT

V: TRBV20-1
J: TRBJ2-7
size: -
CDR3: SAGREFYEQY

V: TRBV29-1
J: TRBJ2-1
size: few
CDR3: SVERAGGNNEQF

V: TRBV4-3
J: TRBJ2-2
size: many
CDR3: ASSQETGTRSFGELF

V: TRBV7-9
J: TRBJ2-7
size: few
CDR3: ASSLVSGTGAYEQY

V: TRBV27
J: TRBJ2-1
size: -
CDR3: ASSFGGDEQF

V: TRBV11-2
J: TRBJ2-5
size: -
CDR3: ASSLDRGQQETQY

V: TRBV20-1
J: TRBJ2-7
size: few
CDR3: SVTRLGQGL

V: TRBV12-3/TRBV12-4
J: TRBJ2-5
size: few
CDR3: ASSGTGGSPETQY

V: TRBV13
J: TRBJ1-2
size: few
CDR3: ASSLGNSRNYGYT

V: TRBV6-5
J: TRBJ2-3
size: many
CDR3: ASSYFQTDTQY

V: TRBV27
J: TRBJ2-3
size: -
CDR3: ASSLSTGMRNTQY

V: TRBV12-3/TRBV12-4
J: TRBJ2-7
size: few
CDR3: ASSRRAEQY

V: TRBV7-2
J: TRBJ2-3
size: -
CDR3: ASSLNLLGGTDTQY